Sequencing of this T cell receptor beta chain was carried out in a study of OX40 agonist ivuxolimab in advanced cancers. Study-level information: Having had anti-PD-1, anti-PD-L1 or anti-CTLA-4 therapy before was allowed, and about 40% had some.

The protocol was immunoSEQ multiplex PCR, while the TCRdb copy is restricted to in-frame clones and leaves out a portion. This sample has about 24,000 clones, with around three quarters found just once. Autoimmune disease history or systemic immunosuppression led to patient exclusion. There are 15 residues in the CDR3. V was pared by 0 bases and J by 2 bases, with 12 bases between. Germline CDR1 is SGHRS and CDR2 is YFSETQ. The TCR comes from an adult with an advanced solid tumor such as melanoma, head and neck, liver or kidney cancer. The chain carries TRBV5-1 and TRBJ2-7, with TRBD2 as a possible D gene (6 bases). Sequencing used CD4+ or CD8+ T cells sorted from blood, obtained in a trial of the OX40 agonist ivuxolimab. DNA for the CDR3: TGCGCCAGCAGCTTGGGTTGGGGAGGAACCTACGAGCAGTACTTC. This sequence encodes CASSLGWGGTYEQYF.